This T cell receptor beta chain originates from a study of T cells after yellow fever vaccination. Study-wide context: Preparing low-cell-number fractions relied on SMART-Seq v4 Ultra Low Input. Study-level findings and limits: Primary-vaccination clones mostly resurfaced post-booster (96% CD4, about 87% CD8). Some clonotypes, a small share, were shared between CD4 and CD8 compartments.

Generation of TCR cDNA used 5'RACE template switching (which added a universal primer site and UMIs). TCRdb independently ran MiXCR on the 5' RACE reads; one entry per CDR3 protein. The sample consists of hundreds of thousands of distinct CDR3 sequences, 3% to 4.5% of them appearing once. Trimming removed 8 bases from V and 5 bases from J, with 12 bases in between. CDR3 size: 12 residues. Per germline, CDR1 KGHSH and CDR2 LQKENI. In its sample, this clonotype was seen many times. Its cognate antigen is unknown. This receptor was taken from a man in his late teens or twenties who received the YFV17D yellow fever vaccine. The chain has TRBV18 and TRBJ2-5, with D hard to call. Sequenced material: PBMCs, taken on the day of the yellow fever booster vaccination. The CDR3 coding sequence is TGTGCCAGCGCGGCCCTAAGGGAGACCCAGTACTTC. Translating gives CASAALRETQYF.